The 32 T cell receptor beta chains listed next were all sequenced from one sample in a study of vaccination effects on CD4 cells after COVID-19. With the ViraFEST assay, the study expanded antigen-specific CD4+ T cells using viral peptide pools, then sequenced them. The culture ran for roughly ten days before CD4+ T cells were isolated. No vaccinee had earlier SARS-CoV-2 infection, and nucleocapsid antibodies were negative. Antigen specificity for these receptors is unknown. Measured with immunoSEQ multiplex PCR; TCRdb has only the in-frame clones, and not every one. This table holds about 34,000 clones, around 73% found once. The sequences come from CD4+ T cells from PBMCs cultured with HCoV-OC43 spike peptides, collected before COVID-19 vaccination. Subset given: HCoV-OC43 spike overlapping peptide pool stimulation. These receptors were obtained from a human donor who received a COVID-19 vaccine.

The genes are TRBV11-2 and TRBJ2-5; D may be TRBD2 (6 bases). The CDR3 totals 15 residues. The ends were cut back, 3 bases at V and 1 base at J, with 12 bases in the middle. Germline assignment: CDR1 SGHAT and CDR2 FQNNGV. This chain's CDR3 is CASSFSIGSQETQYF. The CDR3 nucleotides read TGTGCCAGCAGCTTCTCCATCGGGAGCCAAGAGACCCAGTACTTC.

As regards this clone: At one of its ends the junction is not consistent with the germline gene, which may arise from a read error. This rearrangement joins TRBV2 to TRBJ2-4; perhaps TRBD1 as D (5 bases). The CDR3 runs 11 residues. Germline values: CDR1 SNHLY, CDR2 FYNNEI. The CDR3 DNA sequence: TGTGCCAGCAGTGAATCCAGGGCCCCCCACTTC. Translating it yields CASSESRAPHF.

This clone was seen only once. This chain uses TRBV19 with TRBJ2-7; 8 bases match TRBD1. The CDR3 length is 14 residues. CDR1 is LNHDA and CDR2 is SQIVND in the germline V gene (reference sequence). Germline trimming cut 5 bases from V and 3 bases from J; bases unmatched to any gene: 6. In DNA form, the CDR3 reads TGTGCCAGTAGTGTACTGGACAGGGTCTACGAGCAGTACTTC. Amino acid sequence: CASSVLDRVYEQYF.

The sample holds a few counts of this clone. This chain connects TRBV4-2 to TRBJ2-1; TRBD1 is a possible D gene (6 bases). V was trimmed by 4 bases and J by 7 bases, leaving 14 bases between them. There are 14 residues in the CDR3. CDR1 and CDR2 from the germline V gene are LGHNA and YNFKEQ. CDR3 amino acids: CASSRETGQNEQFF. CDR3 DNA: TGTGCCAGCAGCCGTGAAACAGGACAGAATGAGCAGTTCTTC.

CDR3 DNA: TGCGCCAGCAGCTTCCGTACAGGGGCCCTCTCTGGGGCCAACGTCCTGACTTTC. Translation: CASSFRTGALSGANVLTF. This chain joins TRBV4-1 and TRBJ2-6; 7 nucleotides match TRBD1. This CDR3 has 18 residues. Germline assignment: CDR1 MGHRA and CDR2 YSYEKL. V lost 5 bases, J lost 0 bases, and 10 bases stayed unmatched.

This clone has just a few counts. The chain is built from TRBV6-1 and TRBJ1-1, with D uncertain. This CDR3 spans 14 amino acids. Germline CDR1 is MNHNS and CDR2 is SASEGT. Trimming pared 1 base from V and 1 base from J, leaving 7 bases between. The CDR3 DNA follows: TGTGCCAGCAGTGAAGGATCAGGGAACACTGAAGCTTTCTTT. Translation: CASSEGSGNTEAFF.

In nucleotides, the CDR3 is TGTGCCAGCAGTGAACGTGGGCTCAGCTATGGCTACACCTTC. Encoded protein: CASSERGLSYGYTF. J is TRBJ1-2 and V is TRBV6-1, with no clear D. The CDR3 contains 14 residues. With 2 bases removed from V and 4 bases from J, the gap between germline ends came to 11 bases. Germline CDR1 and CDR2: MNHNS and SASEGT.

The rearrangement links TRBV27 to TRBJ1-5, with TRBD1 matching over 9 bases. CDR3 size: 17 residues. Germline CDR1 MNHEY, CDR2 SMNVEV (reference sequence). After removal of 5 bases from V and 2 bases from J, the junction contained 10 bases not matched to a gene. The CDR3, as DNA: TGTGCCAGCAGTCCAAAGCGGACAGGGGTTGGCAATCAGCCCCAGCATTTT. It encodes CASSPKRTGVGNQPQHF.

J is TRBJ1-1 and V is TRBV30; D is unresolved. From germline, CDR1 is GTSNPN and CDR2 SVGIG (reference sequence). V lost 2 bases, J lost 7 bases, and 8 bases lay in between. CDR3 size: 11 residues. The CDR3 region is CAWSRLYEAFF. The CDR3 DNA reads as TGTGCCTGGAGTCGCTTATATGAAGCTTTCTTT.

J is TRBJ2-1 and V is TRBV5-1, with 11 bases fitting TRBD2. The germline V gene encodes CDR1 SGHRS and CDR2 YFSETQ. The CDR3 has 15 residues. Unmatched junction bases numbered 3, after V lost 4 bases and J lost 3 bases. The CDR3 sequence is CASSTGLAGYNEQFF. The DNA for the CDR3 is TGCGCCAGCAGCACCGGACTAGCGGGCTACAATGAGCAGTTCTTC. The full variable domain, with the rest looked up from reference TRBV5-1 and TRBJ2-1, is KAGVTQTPRYLIKTRGQQVTLSCSPISGHRSVSWYQQTPGQGLQFLFEYFSETQRNKGNFPGRFSGRQFSNSRSEMNVSTLELGDSALYLCASSTGLAGYNEQFFGPGTRLTVL.

This chain links TRBV3-1 (or the pseudogene TRBV3-2) with TRBJ2-7, with D unresolved. This CDR3 has 12 amino acids. Trimming stripped 2 bases from V and 6 bases from J, with 8 bases between. CDR1 is LGHDT and CDR2 is YNNKEL in the germline V gene (reference sequence). CDR3 sequence: CASSQTASEQYF. In nucleotides, the CDR3 is TGTGCCAGCAGCCAAACAGCATCCGAGCAGTACTTC.

This clone has just one count. The J gene is TRBJ2-3, the V gene TRBV6-1, with D perhaps TRBD1 (6 bases). There are 15 residues in the CDR3. CDR1 and CDR2 from the germline V gene are MNHNS and SASEGT. Trimming left V 2 bases short and J 1 base short, with 10 bases between. This CDR3 is CASSEQGPGTDTQYF. The CDR3 DNA is TGTGCCAGCAGTGAACAGGGGCCGGGCACAGATACGCAGTATTTT.

This clone was seen only a few times. The chain links TRBV7-9 to TRBJ2-5, with 11 positions matching TRBD2. The CDR3 has 13 residues. Trimming cost V 11 bases and J 2 bases; bases outside gene matches: 4. Germline values: CDR1 SEHNR, CDR2 FQNEAQ (reference sequence). The CDR3 DNA follows: TGTGCCGGTAGCGGGGGGGCACAAGAGACCCAGTACTTC. This encodes CAGSGGAQETQYF.

The chain is built from TRBV5-4 and TRBJ2-1, with 9 bases matching TRBD2. V shed 0 bases and J 7 bases; nucleotides not matched to a gene: 5. The germline V gene has CDR1 SGHNT and CDR2 YYREEE (reference sequence). The CDR3 is 15 amino acids. This CDR3 is CASSLEGTSRNEQFF. The CDR3 coding sequence is TGTGCCAGCAGCTTGGAGGGGACTAGCCGTAATGAGCAGTTCTTC. Supplemented by reference TRBV5-4 and TRBJ2-1, the full variable domain reads ETGVTQSPTHLIKTRGQQVTLRCSSQSGHNTVSWYQQALGQGPQFIFQYYREEENGRGNFPPRFSGLQFPNYSSELNVNALELDDSALYLCASSLEGTSRNEQFFGPGTRLTVL.

The chain uses TRBV19 and TRBJ2-5; tentative D call: TRBD1 (5 bases). Trimming removed 2 bases at V and 3 bases at J, with 7 bases between. Per germline, CDR1 LNHDA and CDR2 SQIVND (reference sequence). The CDR3 extends over 13 amino acids. The CDR3 protein is CASSITREETQYF. The CDR3 DNA sequence: TGTGCCAGTAGTATAACCAGGGAAGAGACCCAGTACTTC.

The chain employs TRBV5-1 and TRBJ2-5; D remains ambiguous. This CDR3 comprises 14 residues. The germline gives CDR1 SGHRS, CDR2 YFSETQ. The V gene lost 0 bases and the J gene lost 5 bases, with 11 bases spanning the gap. CDR3 DNA: TGCGCCAGCAGCTTGGGTATGAACTCGGAGACCCAGTACTTC. Protein product: CASSLGMNSETQYF.

The chain links TRBV7-3 to TRBJ2-5; TRBD2 matches 7 bases. Trimming at V came to 5 bases and at J to 2 bases, leaving 5 bases not matched to a gene. CDR3 length equals 14 residues. Germline lookup yields CDR1 SGHTA and CDR2 FQGTGA. The CDR3 DNA reads TGTGCCAGCAGCCTAAGGGGACTACAAGAGACCCAGTACTTC. Amino acids: CASSLRGLQETQYF. Filled out from reference TRBV7-3 and TRBJ2-5, the complete variable domain reads GAGVSQTPSNKVTEKGKYVELRCDPISGHTALYWYRQSLGQGPEFLIYFQGTGAADDSGLPNDRFFAVRPEGSVSTLKIQRTERGDSAVYLCASSLRGLQETQYFGPGTRLLVL.

V and J are TRBV19 and TRBJ2-2; maybe TRBD1 (6 bases). Trimming took off 0 bases at V and 3 bases at J, with 8 bases between the two ends. This CDR3 comprises 15 residues. Per germline, CDR1 LNHDA and CDR2 SQIVND (reference sequence). CDR3 sequence (DNA): TGTGCCAGTAGTATAGAGCCAGGGGACACCGGGGAGCTGTTTTTT. Its protein product is CASSIEPGDTGELFF.

This chain joins TRBV19 and TRBJ2-7; D is possibly TRBD1 or TRBD2 (5 bases each). Trimming took off 1 base at V and 0 bases at J, with 7 bases between the two ends. The CDR3 spans 14 residues. Germline loops: CDR1 LNHDA, CDR2 SQIVND (reference sequence). Here the CDR3 DNA reads TGTGCCAGTAGTATAGCGGGGACCTCCTACGAGCAGTACTTC. Protein: CASSIAGTSYEQYF.

The V gene is TRBV7-3, the J gene TRBJ2-2, with D possibly called TRBD1 or TRBD2 (5 bases each). The CDR3 consists of 15 residues. V was clipped by 1 base and J by 0 bases, with 6 bases between them. Germline assignment: CDR1 SGHTA and CDR2 FQGTGA. The DNA for the CDR3 is TGTGCCAGCAGCTTAATGGGGGCGAACACCGGGGAGCTGTTTTTT. Translated, it gives CASSLMGANTGELFF.

This chain joins TRBV3-1 (or the pseudogene TRBV3-2) and TRBJ1-1; 8 bases agree with TRBD1. The CDR3 is made up of 16 amino acids. Germline values: CDR1 LGHDT, CDR2 YNNKEL (reference sequence). V shed 2 bases and J 1 base; nucleotides not matched to a gene: 6. CDR3 region: CASSQIGQGSNTEAFF. CDR3 DNA: TGTGCCAGCAGCCAAATAGGACAGGGTTCGAACACTGAAGCTTTCTTT.

The chain combines TRBV6-1 with TRBJ2-7; D might be TRBD2 (6 bases). Trimming removed 2 bases at V and 4 bases at J, with 21 bases between. The CDR3 covers 17 residues. CDR1 and CDR2 (germline): MNHNS, SASEGT. The CDR3: CASSEFRTGVKMYEQYF. The CDR3 DNA is TGTGCCAGCAGTGAATTCAGAACGGGGGTAAAGATGTACGAGCAGTACTTC.

The J gene is TRBJ2-1, the V gene TRBV25-1; TRBD2 aligns across 9 bases. In germline, CDR1 is MGHDK, CDR2 SYGVNS. CDR3 size: 14 residues. V gave up 6 bases and J gave up 7 bases; unmatched junction bases: 7. This chain's CDR3 is CASRPGLAGNEQFF. Written as DNA, the CDR3 is TGTGCCAGCAGACCGGGACTAGCAGGAAATGAGCAGTTCTTC.

The chain couples TRBV4-1 to TRBJ2-1; 8 bases agree with TRBD2. Germline V gene data show CDR1 as MGHRA and CDR2 as YSYEKL. J was trimmed by 5 bases and V by 5 bases; bases with no gene match: 8. The CDR3 covers 15 residues. CDR3: CASSLPGTRDNEQFF. CDR3 nucleotides: TGCGCCAGCAGCTTACCCGGGACTAGAGACAATGAGCAGTTCTTC.

This clone was observed a few times. This chain connects TRBV27 to TRBJ1-3; 8 nucleotides line up with TRBD1. CDR3 length: 14 residues. Germline CDR1 is MNHEY and CDR2 is SMNVEV (reference sequence). V dropped 6 bases and J dropped 4; count of bases not matched to a gene: 5. The CDR3 protein is CASSGGQGGNTIYF. DNA for the CDR3: TGTGCCAGCAGCGGAGGACAGGGCGGAAACACCATATATTTT.

The chain links TRBV2 to TRBJ1-5, with no clear D. This CDR3 is 15 amino acids long. V shed 5 bases and J shed 1 base, with 12 bases lying between them. Per germline, CDR1 SNHLY and CDR2 FYNNEI. The CDR3 DNA reads TGTGCCAGCAGTCTCCAGACTGAGAGCAATCAGCCCCAGCATTTT. Encoded protein: CASSLQTESNQPQHF.

This clone was detected once. An end of the junction differs from the germline gene, which may be a read error. The chain links TRBV14 to TRBJ2-7, with 7 bases fitting TRBD1. This CDR3 is 14 amino acids long. Germline V gene lookup returns CDR1 SGHDN and CDR2 FVKESK. CDR3 nucleotide sequence: TGTGCCAGCAGCGCTCATCCGAGACAGGGCGATAAGGACTTC. Translation gives CASSAHPRQGDKDF.

The chain has TRBV2 and TRBJ1-3; D is perhaps TRBD1 (5 bases). Deletions cut 4 bases from V and 0 bases from J, with 16 bases between. Germline V gene lookup returns CDR1 SNHLY and CDR2 FYNNEI. CDR3 length equals 17 residues. CDR3 region: CASSGQGVLSSGNTIYF. CDR3 DNA sequence: TGTGCCAGCAGTGGGCAGGGAGTCCTCTCCTCTGGAAACACCATATATTTT. The full variable domain, its missing parts supplied by reference TRBV2 and TRBJ1-3, is EPEVTQTPSHQVTQMGQEVILRCVPISNHLYFYWYRQILGQKVEFLVSFYNNEISEKSEIFDDQFSVERPDGSNFTLKIRSTKLEDSAMYFCASSGQGVLSSGNTIYFGEGSWLTVV.

The chain uses TRBV2 and TRBJ2-7, with TRBD2 matching over 15 bases. The CDR3 has 15 amino acids. The V segment lost 6 bases and the J segment 4 bases; nucleotides outside the gene matches: 4. Germline CDR1 reads SNHLY; CDR2 reads FYNNEI. The CDR3 DNA is TGTGCCAGCAGATCCGGACTAGCGGGGGGGTACGAGCAGTACTTC. Translation: CASRSGLAGGYEQYF.

CDR3 DNA: TGTGCCAGCAGGGACATTAATGAAAAACTGTTTTTT. Amino acids: CASRDINEKLFF. This chain links TRBV6-5 with TRBJ1-4, with D perhaps TRBD1 (5 bases). V gave up 6 bases and J gave up 4 bases, with 6 bases separating them. The germline gives CDR1 MNHEY, CDR2 SVGAGI. The CDR3 is 12 residues long.

The chain joins TRBV5-4 to TRBJ2-6, with D uncertain. V was trimmed by 4 bases and J by 0 bases, leaving 8 bases between them. Germline V gene lookup returns CDR1 SGHNT and CDR2 YYREEE (reference sequence). The CDR3 runs 15 residues. CDR3 sequence (DNA): TGTGCCAGCAGCATTAGCCTCTCTGGGGCCAACGTCCTGACTTTC. Protein product: CASSISLSGANVLTF. The full variable domain, with the rest looked up from reference TRBV5-4 and TRBJ2-6, is ETGVTQSPTHLIKTRGQQVTLRCSSQSGHNTVSWYQQALGQGPQFIFQYYREEENGRGNFPPRFSGLQFPNYSSELNVNALELDDSALYLCASSISLSGANVLTFGAGSRLTVL.

The chain joins TRBV18 to TRBJ1-3; possible D gene TRBD1, 6 bases. CDR3 length: 15 residues. Trimming pared 0 bases from V and 4 bases from J, leaving 10 bases between. Germline-derived CDR1 and CDR2 are KGHSH and LQKENI. The DNA for the CDR3 is TGTGCCAGCTCACCACCGCGGGGGCGAGGAAACACCATATATTTT. Translated, it gives CASSPPRGRGNTIYF.